This T cell receptor (beta chain) was profiled in a study of T cells after yellow fever vaccination. On the study more broadly: SMART-Seq v4 Ultra Low Input prepared libraries from low-cell fractions. Findings and caveats of the study: A limited proportion of clonotypes was detected within both the CD4 and CD8 compartments. At 96% for CD4 and approximately 89% for CD8, most primary-vaccination clones showed up again after the booster.

The germline V gene encodes CDR1 KGHDR and CDR2 SFDVKD. The CDR3 has 14 residues. Trimming left V 5 bases short and J 6 bases short, with 13 bases between. This clonotype was recorded many times. Conversion of TCR transcripts into cDNA relied on 5'RACE template switching, which added a universal primer site and UMIs. TCRdb analysed the 5' RACE reads with MiXCR anew, one entry per CDR3 protein. In the table there are approximately 31,000 distinct CDR3 sequences, under 12% of which are singletons. The starting material was PBMCs, either bulk or a sorted T-cell subset (CD4+, CD8+, memory, or dextramer-sorted; not recorded which), obtained around 15 days after the first yellow fever vaccination. This sequence originates from a man aged 18-30 years who received the YFV17D yellow fever vaccine. This chain joins TRBV24-1 and TRBJ1-5, with unresolved D. CDR3 sequence (DNA): TGTGCCACCAGTGGGGCGGGGTTCAGTCAGCCCCAGCATTTT. It encodes CATSGAGFSQPQHF.